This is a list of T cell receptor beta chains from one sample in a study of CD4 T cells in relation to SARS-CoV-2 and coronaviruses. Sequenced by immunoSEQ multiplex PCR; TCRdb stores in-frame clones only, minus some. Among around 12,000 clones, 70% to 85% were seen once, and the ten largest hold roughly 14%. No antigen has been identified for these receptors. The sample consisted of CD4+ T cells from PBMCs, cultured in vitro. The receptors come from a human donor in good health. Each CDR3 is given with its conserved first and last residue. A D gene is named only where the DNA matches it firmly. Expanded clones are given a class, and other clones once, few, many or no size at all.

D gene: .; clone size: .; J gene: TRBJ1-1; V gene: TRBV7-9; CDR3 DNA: TGTGCCAGCAGCTCCTACAGGGAGAACACTGAAGCTTTCTTT; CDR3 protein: CASSSYRENTEAFF
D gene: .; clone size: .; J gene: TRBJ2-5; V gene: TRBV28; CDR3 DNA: TGTGCCAGCAGTCGGGGGCTGGCGGGGTTTGAGACCCAGTACTTC; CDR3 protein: CASSRGLAGFETQYF
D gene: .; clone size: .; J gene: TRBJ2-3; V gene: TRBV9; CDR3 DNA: TGTGCCAGCAGCTTAGGTCCGGGACTGCGCACAGATACGCAGTATTTT; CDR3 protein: CASSLGPGLRTDTQYF
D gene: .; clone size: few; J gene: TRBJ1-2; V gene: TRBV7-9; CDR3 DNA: TGTGCCAGCAGCTTAGATTGGGGGGTTTATGGCTACACCTTC; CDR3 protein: CASSLDWGVYGYTF
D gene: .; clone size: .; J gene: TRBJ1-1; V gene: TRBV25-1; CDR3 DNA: TGTGCCAGCAGTGCTTGGGGGGTTGATCACACTGAAGCTTTCTTT; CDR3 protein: CASSAWGVDHTEAFF
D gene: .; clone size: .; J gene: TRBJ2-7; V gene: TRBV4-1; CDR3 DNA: TGCGCCAGCAGCCAAGATCAGGCCATCTGGGCCCCCTCCTACGAGCAGTACTTC; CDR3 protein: CASSQDQAIWAPSYEQYF
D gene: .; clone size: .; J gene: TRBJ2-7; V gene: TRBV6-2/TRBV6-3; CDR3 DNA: TGTGCCAGCAGTTATTTCCTACAGGGAAACGAGCAGTACTTC; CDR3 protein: CASSYFLQGNEQYF
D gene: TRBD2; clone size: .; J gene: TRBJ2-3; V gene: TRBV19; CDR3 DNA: TGTGCCAGTGGGGGAAAAAGCGGGAGGGCCGGAGATACGCAGTATTTT; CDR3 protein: CASGGKSGRAGDTQYF
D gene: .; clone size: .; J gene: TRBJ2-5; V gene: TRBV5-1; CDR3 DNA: TGCGCCAGCAGCTTGGGGACCCTCGACCAAGAGACCCAGTACTTC; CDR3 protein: CASSLGTLDQETQYF
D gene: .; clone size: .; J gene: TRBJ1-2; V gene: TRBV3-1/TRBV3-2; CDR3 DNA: TGTGCCAGCAGCCCCTCGAGTACGAGATCCGGCTACACCTTC; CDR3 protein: CASSPSSTRSGYTF
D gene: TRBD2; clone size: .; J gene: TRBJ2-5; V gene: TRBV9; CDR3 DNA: TGTGCCAGCAGCGTGAGCGGGGGGGCCCGTGAGACCCAGTACTTC; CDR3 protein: CASSVSGGARETQYF
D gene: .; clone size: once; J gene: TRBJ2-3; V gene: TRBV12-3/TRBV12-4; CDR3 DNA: TGTGCCAGCAGCCCCAACACAGATACGCAGTATTTT; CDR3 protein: CASSPNTDTQYF
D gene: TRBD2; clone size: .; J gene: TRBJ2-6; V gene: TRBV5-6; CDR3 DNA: TGTGCCAGCAGCCTCCCGGGACTAGCGGAAGACTCTGGGGCCAACGTCCTGACTTTC; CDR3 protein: CASSLPGLAEDSGANVLTF
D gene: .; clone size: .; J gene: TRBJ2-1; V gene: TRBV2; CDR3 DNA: TGTGCCAGCACCTGGGAACAGGCGGGTGAGCAGTTCTTC; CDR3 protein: CASTWEQAGEQFF
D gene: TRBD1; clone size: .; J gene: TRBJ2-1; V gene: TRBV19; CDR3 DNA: TGTGCCAGTAGTATGGGGGACAGAAACAATGAGCAGTTCTTC; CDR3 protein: CASSMGDRNNEQFF
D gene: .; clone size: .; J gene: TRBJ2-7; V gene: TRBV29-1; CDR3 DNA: TGCAGCGTTGTAAGTAGCTCCTACGAGCAGTACTTC; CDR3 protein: CSVVSSSYEQYF
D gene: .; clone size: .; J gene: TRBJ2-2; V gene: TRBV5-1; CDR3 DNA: TGCGCCAGCAGAAACGGGACACCGAACACCGGGGAGCTGTTTTTT; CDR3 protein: CASRNGTPNTGELFF
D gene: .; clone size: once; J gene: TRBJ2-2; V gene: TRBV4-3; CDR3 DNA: TGCGCCAGCAGCCAAGATTGGGCGACGTCTTCGATCACCGGGGAGCTGTTTTTT; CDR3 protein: CASSQDWATSSITGELFF
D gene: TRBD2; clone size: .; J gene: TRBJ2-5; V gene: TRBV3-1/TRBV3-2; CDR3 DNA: TGTGCCAGCAGCCGGTCTAGCGGGATACAAGAGACCCAGTACTTC; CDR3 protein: CASSRSSGIQETQYF